Below are 32 T cell receptor beta chains sequenced from a single sample in a study of technical replicates of blood from a handful of donors. Measured with immunoSEQ multiplex PCR; TCRdb has only the in-frame clones, and not every one. The sample yields more than 70,000 clones, about 89% seen once. Sequenced: T cells isolated from PBMCs. These receptors were collected from a human donor in good health.

This clone was picked up one time. J is TRBJ1-3 and V is TRBV7-2; no firm D call. The CDR3 has 16 amino acids. From germline, CDR1 is SGHTA and CDR2 FQGNSA. Trimming pared 1 base from V and 0 bases from J, leaving 10 bases between. CDR3 residues: CASSLGTGISGNTIYF. The CDR3 bases are TGTGCCAGCAGCTTAGGAACGGGAATCTCTGGAAACACCATATATTTT.

This sequence joins TRBV15 and TRBJ1-5; D uncertain. Looked up from germline, CDR1 is LNHNV and CDR2 is YYDKDF (reference sequence). V gave up 5 bases and J gave up 0 bases, with 11 bases separating them. The CDR3 covers 15 residues. CDR3 sequence reads: CATSSELYSNQPQHF. CDR3 nucleotides: TGTGCCACCAGCTCCGAGCTATATAGCAATCAGCCCCAGCATTTT. The variable domain in full, with the rest retrieved from reference TRBV15 and TRBJ1-5, is DAMVIQNPRYQVTQFGKPVTLSCSQTLNHNVMYWYQQKSSQAPKLLFHYYDKDFNNEADTPDNFQSRRPNTSFCFLDIRSPGLGDTAMYLCATSSELYSNQPQHFGDGTRLSIL.

The rearrangement uses TRBV6-1 and TRBJ2-2; D call uncertain. Between the trimmed V and J ends, which lost 8 bases and 0 bases, there was a span of 10 bases. The CDR3 is made up of 14 amino acids. The germline V gene has CDR1 MNHNS and CDR2 SASEGT. The CDR3: CASAHLTNTGELFF. CDR3 nucleotides: TGTGCCAGCGCCCACTTGACGAACACCGGGGAGCTGTTTTTT.

This chain connects TRBV6-5 to TRBJ1-4; D perhaps matches TRBD1 (6 bases). Trimming left V 5 bases short and J 8 bases short, with 18 bases between. The CDR3 contains 15 residues. Germline V gene sequence: CDR1 MNHEY, CDR2 SVGAGI. CDR3 nucleotides: TGTGCCAGCAGTCCGGGGGGGCCATTAAGGGAAAAACTGTTTTTT. As protein: CASSPGGPLREKLFF.

The rearrangement links TRBV28 to TRBJ2-2; 7 bases agree with TRBD1. CDR1 is MDHEN and CDR2 is SYDVKM in the germline V gene. The J segment lost 17 bases and the V segment lost 5 bases, leaving 14 bases of the junction unmatched. The CDR3 is 13 residues long. The CDR3 region is CASSIPGTAISFF. CDR3 nucleotide sequence: TGTGCCAGCAGTATACCCGGGACAGCGATATCCTTTTTT.

The gene calls are TRBV29-1 and TRBJ2-1, with a weak D call TRBD2 (5 bases). Germline CDR1 SQVTM, CDR2 ANQGSEA. The CDR3 is 12 amino acids. The V end was cut by 3 bases, the J end by 6 bases, with 9 bases between. CDR3 nucleotides: TGCAGCGTTGATTACGAGGGCAATGAGCAGTTCTTC. It translates to CSVDYEGNEQFF.

This chain links TRBV10-3 with TRBJ2-2; D is ambiguous. The CDR3 has 14 residues. Germline assignment: CDR1 ENHRY and CDR2 SYGVKD. V shed 0 bases and J shed 5 bases, with 7 bases lying between them. The CDR3 region has the DNA TGTGCCATCAGTGAGTCGACCGGGACCGGGGAGCTGTTTTTT. Encoded protein: CAISESTGTGELFF.

The CDR3 bases are TGTGCCAGCAGCCAAGAGAGGTGGACGGGAAGCGAGGGTACGCAGTATTTT. Protein product: CASSQERWTGSEGTQYF. V gene TRBV14 combines with J gene TRBJ2-3; tentatively, D is TRBD2 (5 bases). The CDR3 extends over 17 amino acids. Trimming left V 0 bases short and J 8 bases short, with 21 bases between. Germline CDR1 SGHDN, CDR2 FVKESK.

J is TRBJ1-2 and V is TRBV28; no clear D gene. The V and J ends lost 3 bases and 2 bases respectively, with 13 bases between them. This CDR3 spans 15 amino acids. Germline V gene lookup returns CDR1 MDHEN and CDR2 SYDVKM. DNA of the CDR3: TGTGCCAGCAGTTTCGGTTTCGAGCCAAACTATGGCTACACCTTC. This codes for CASSFGFEPNYGYTF.

The chain has TRBV27 and TRBJ1-5; 7 bases are a match to TRBD1. The CDR3 runs to 15 residues. V lost 4 bases, J lost 0 bases, and 3 bases stayed unmatched. Germline loops: CDR1 MNHEY, CDR2 SMNVEV (reference sequence). CDR3 protein: CASSSTGFSNQPQHF. CDR3 sequence (DNA): TGTGCCAGCAGTTCGACAGGGTTTAGCAATCAGCCCCAGCATTTT.

V is TRBV9 and J is TRBJ2-2; D not resolved. The germline V gene has CDR1 SGDLS and CDR2 YYNGEE. Deletions cut 2 bases from V and 2 bases from J, with 10 bases between. The CDR3 sequence is 15 residues long. The CDR3 DNA reads TGTGCCAGCAGCGTGATGGGCGTCAACACCGGGGAGCTGTTTTTT. Amino acids: CASSVMGVNTGELFF.

This chain's CDR3 is CASSLSGRRVHF. CDR3 sequence (DNA): TGTGCCAGCAGTTTATCGGGGAGAAGGGTGCATTTT. The chain employs TRBV28 and TRBJ1-5; D not certain. V was shortened by 1 base and J by 15 bases, with 13 bases between the two germline ends. Germline CDR1 reads MDHEN; CDR2 reads SYDVKM. The CDR3 extends over 12 amino acids. Full variable domain (outside the CDR3, taken from reference TRBV28 and TRBJ1-5): DVKVTQSSRYLVKRTGEKVFLECVQDMDHENMFWYRQDPGLGLRLIYFSYDVKMKEKGDIPEGYSVSREKKERFSLILESASTNQTSMYLCASSLSGRRVHFGDGTRLSIL.

This rearrangement joins TRBV9 to TRBJ1-4; D not resolved. V was cut by 0 bases and J by 4 bases, with 10 bases left in between. The CDR3 runs 15 residues. Germline V CDR1 and CDR2: SGDLS, YYNGEE. In DNA, the CDR3 is TGTGCCAGCAGCGTAGGGTGGCAGGTTAATGAAAAACTGTTTTTT. It specifies CASSVGWQVNEKLFF.

The chain carries TRBV6-1 and TRBJ1-2, with D possibly being TRBD1 (5 bases). CDR3 length: 15 amino acids. V lost 1 base and J lost 4, with 13 bases in between. Germline V gene lookup returns CDR1 MNHNS and CDR2 SASEGT. For the CDR3, the DNA is TGTGCCAGCAGTGAAGGGCCGGGGGGAAGCTATGGCTACACCTTC. Encoded protein: CASSEGPGGSYGYTF.

This chain joins TRBV19 and TRBJ1-3; D uncertain. Germline V gene data show CDR1 as LNHDA and CDR2 as SQIVND (reference sequence). With 3 bases removed from V and 4 bases from J, the gap between germline ends came to 16 bases. The CDR3 consists of 16 residues. CDR3: CASSMFGSLNGNTIYF. Here the CDR3 DNA reads TGTGCCAGTAGTATGTTTGGCTCTCTTAACGGAAACACCATATATTTT. Full variable domain (remainder filled in from reference TRBV19 and TRBJ1-3): DGGITQSPKYLFRKEGQNVTLSCEQNLNHDAMYWYRQDPGQGLRLIYYSQIVNDFQKGDIAEGYSVSREKKESFPLTVTSAQKNPTAFYLCASSMFGSLNGNTIYFGEGSWLTVV.

The chain joins TRBV9 to TRBJ1-2; TRBD1 matches at 12 bases. CDR1 is SGDLS and CDR2 is YYNGEE in the germline V gene. This CDR3 has 15 amino acids. Unmatched junction bases numbered 9, after V lost 4 bases and J lost 8 bases. The CDR3 spells CASSTTPGQGAGYTF. The CDR3, as DNA: TGTGCCAGCAGCACTACCCCGGGACAGGGGGCGGGCTACACCTTC.

The V call is TRBV6-5, the J call TRBJ1-5, with D perhaps TRBD1 (5 bases). CDR3 size: 13 residues. The V end was cut by 8 bases, the J end by 2 bases, with 10 bases between. CDR1 and CDR2 from the germline V gene are MNHEY and SVGAGI. The CDR3 region has the DNA TGTGCCAGCGGATCGGGGGGCAATCAGCCCCAGCATTTT. Its protein is CASGSGGNQPQHF.

V gene TRBV5-4 combines with J gene TRBJ2-3; D gene uncertain. The V end lost 4 bases, the J end lost 6 bases, and 12 bases lay between the germline ends. This CDR3 is 13 amino acids long. CDR1 and CDR2 from the germline V gene are SGHNT and YYREEE (reference sequence). In nucleotides, the CDR3 is TGTGCCAGCAGCCCTCCGACGGGTGATACGCAGTATTTT. Encoded protein: CASSPPTGDTQYF.

The gene calls are TRBV5-1 and TRBJ1-4; D is undetermined. Trimming cost V 0 bases and J 7 bases, with 7 bases left between them. Looked up from germline, CDR1 is SGHRS and CDR2 is YFSETQ. The CDR3 length is 13 residues. CDR3 loop: CASSLGSGEKLFF. The CDR3 DNA sequence: TGCGCCAGCAGCTTGGGCAGTGGTGAAAAACTGTTTTTT.

V and J are TRBV5-1 and TRBJ1-4; 7 nucleotides align to TRBD1. V dropped 4 bases and J dropped 3; count of bases not matched to a gene: 12. The germline V gene encodes CDR1 SGHRS and CDR2 YFSETQ. The CDR3 is 17 amino acids. In DNA, the CDR3 is TGCGCCAGCAGCCGACAGGGTCCCCTCCAGTCTAATGAAAAACTGTTTTTT. It translates to CASSRQGPLQSNEKLFF.

The rearrangement joins TRBV2 to TRBJ2-5, with a weak D call TRBD1 (6 bases). V was cut by 3 bases and J by 3 bases, with 11 bases left in between. The length of the CDR3 is 14 residues. Germline V lookup: CDR1 SNHLY, CDR2 FYNNEI. Here the CDR3 reads CASSESQGKETQYF. DNA for the CDR3: TGTGCCAGCAGTGAGTCCCAGGGGAAAGAGACCCAGTACTTC.

The J gene is TRBJ2-7, the V gene TRBV29-1; D is perhaps TRBD2 (6 bases). Between the trimmed V and J ends, which lost 6 bases and 5 bases, there was a span of 14 bases. Germline V gene sequence: CDR1 SQVTM, CDR2 ANQGSEA. This CDR3 region has 12 residues. CDR3 sequence reads: CSVLDYTNEQYF. The DNA for the CDR3 is TGCAGCGTGCTGGACTATACAAACGAGCAGTACTTC.

This clone has just one count. The V call is TRBV6-5, the J call TRBJ1-5, with a weak D call TRBD1 (6 bases). The germline gives CDR1 MNHEY, CDR2 SVGAGI. V shed 5 bases and J shed 6 bases, with 17 bases lying between them. The CDR3 runs to 15 residues. CDR3 amino acids: CASSQNGGAGQPQHF. The CDR3 region has the DNA TGTGCCAGCAGTCAAAACGGGGGGGCAGGTCAGCCCCAGCATTTT.

The chain carries TRBV27 and TRBJ2-3; 9 nucleotides line up with TRBD2. The CDR3 is 15 residues long. CDR1 is MNHEY, CDR2 SMNVEV, per germline (reference sequence). V lost 3 bases and J lost 4; bases outside the gene matches: 5. As DNA, the CDR3 is TGTGCCAGCAGTTTTGTAGCGGGAGTCGCAGATACGCAGTATTTT. Protein product: CASSFVAGVADTQYF.

This chain connects TRBV7-2 to TRBJ1-4; TRBD1 matches at 11 bases. CDR1 SGHTA and CDR2 FQGNSA come from the germline V gene. The CDR3 contains 17 residues. With V trimmed by 5 bases and J by 3 bases, 8 bases remained unmatched. The CDR3 DNA reads as TGTGCCAGCAGCAGGTCCGGGACAGGGGGAGCTAATGAAAAACTGTTTTTT. This translates into CASSRSGTGGANEKLFF.

V and J are TRBV4-1 and TRBJ1-2, with 11 bases matching TRBD1. Germline CDR1 MGHRA, CDR2 YSYEKL. The CDR3 extends over 17 amino acids. V lost 11 bases, J lost 6 bases, and 20 bases stayed unmatched. The CDR3 coding sequence is TGCGCCTCCAGGGGTATCGAAAGGACAGGGGGCGCGAATGGCTACACCTTC. Its protein product is CASRGIERTGGANGYTF.

The chain carries TRBV27 and TRBJ1-1; D remains unclear. The ends were cut back, 0 bases at V and 1 base at J, with 15 bases in the middle. The CDR3 spans 17 residues. Germline-derived CDR1 and CDR2 are MNHEY and SMNVEV (reference sequence). The DNA of the CDR3 is TGTGCCAGCAGTTTATCTGTTCTGGGAGAGGGGAACACTGAAGCTTTCTTT. Its translation: CASSLSVLGEGNTEAFF.

The chain joins TRBV5-5 to TRBJ1-1; the D gene is possibly TRBD1 (5 bases). Deletions cut 2 bases from V and 5 bases from J, with 22 bases between. This CDR3 is 17 amino acids long. CDR1 and CDR2 (germline): SGHKS, YYEKEE (reference sequence). CDR3 sequence: CASSLTASGRGETEAFF. As DNA, the CDR3 is TGTGCCAGCAGCTTAACGGCGTCCGGGAGGGGAGAAACTGAAGCTTTCTTT.

The rearrangement joins TRBV11-3 to TRBJ2-1, with TRBD2 matching over 10 bases. The CDR3 is 15 amino acids. Trimming at V came to 5 bases and at J to 5 bases, leaving 6 bases not matched to a gene. The germline CDR1 and CDR2 sequences are SGHNT and YENEEA. The CDR3 here is CASSLRTSGNNEQFF. The CDR3 bases are TGTGCCAGCAGCCTCCGGACTAGCGGTAACAATGAGCAGTTCTTC.

This chain connects TRBV7-9 to TRBJ1-4; no clear D. V lost 3 bases to trimming and J lost 0 bases, with 8 bases between them. The CDR3 totals 15 residues. CDR1 and CDR2 from the germline V gene are SEHNR and FQNEAQ (reference sequence). DNA of the CDR3: TGTGCCAGCAGCTTTGGAGATGCAACTAATGAAAAACTGTTTTTT. This encodes CASSFGDATNEKLFF. Full variable domain (outside the CDR3, taken from reference TRBV7-9 and TRBJ1-4): DTGVSQNPRHKITKRGQNVTFRCDPISEHNRLYWYRQTLGQGPEFLTYFQNEAQLEKSRLLSDRFSAERPKGSFSTLEIQRTEQGDSAMYLCASSFGDATNEKLFFGSGTQLSVL.

The V gene is TRBV28, the J gene TRBJ1-4, with unresolved D. V dropped 6 bases and J dropped 7 bases, with 15 bases sitting between them. CDR3 size: 14 residues. The germline V gene has CDR1 MDHEN and CDR2 SYDVKM. The CDR3 DNA follows: TGTGCCAGCAGCTTACCCGGAGCGTTTGAAAAACTGTTTTTT. Amino acids: CASSLPGAFEKLFF.

The chain employs TRBV4-1 and TRBJ1-4; no reliable D call. Trimming removed 0 bases at V and 7 bases at J, with 3 bases between. Germline assignment: CDR1 MGHRA and CDR2 YSYEKL. This CDR3 contains 12 residues. The CDR3 region is CASSQDGEKLFF. CDR3 bases: TGCGCCAGCAGCCAAGACGGTGAAAAACTGTTTTTT.